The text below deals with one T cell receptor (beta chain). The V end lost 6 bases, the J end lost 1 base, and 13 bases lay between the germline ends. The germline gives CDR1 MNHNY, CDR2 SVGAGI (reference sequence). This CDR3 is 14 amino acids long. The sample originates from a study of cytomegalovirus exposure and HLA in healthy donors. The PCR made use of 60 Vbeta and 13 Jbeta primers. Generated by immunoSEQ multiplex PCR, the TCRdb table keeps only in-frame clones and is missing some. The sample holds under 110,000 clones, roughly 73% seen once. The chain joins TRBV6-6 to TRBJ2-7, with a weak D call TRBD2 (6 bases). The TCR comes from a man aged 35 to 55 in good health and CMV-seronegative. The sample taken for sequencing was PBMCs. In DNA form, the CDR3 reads TGTGCCAGCAGGGGGGGTAGGGGATCCTACGAGCAGTACTTC. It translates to CASRGGRGSYEQYF.